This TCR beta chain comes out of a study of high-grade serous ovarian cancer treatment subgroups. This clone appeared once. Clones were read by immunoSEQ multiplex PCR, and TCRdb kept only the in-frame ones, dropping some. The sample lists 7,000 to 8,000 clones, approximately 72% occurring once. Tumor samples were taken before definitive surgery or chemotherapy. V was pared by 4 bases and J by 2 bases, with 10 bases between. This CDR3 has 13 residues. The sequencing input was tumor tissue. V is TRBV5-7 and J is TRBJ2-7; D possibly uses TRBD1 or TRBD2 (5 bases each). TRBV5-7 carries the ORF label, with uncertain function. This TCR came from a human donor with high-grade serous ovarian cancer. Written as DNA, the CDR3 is TGTGCCAGCAGCCTGGGACGGACCTACGAGCAGTACTTC. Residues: CASSLGRTYEQYF.